Listed below are T cell receptor beta chains from one sample, sequenced in a study of blood T cell repertoires in COVID-19. TCRdb's copy holds only in-frame clones and misses some; the assay was immunoSEQ multiplex PCR. In the table there are 100,000 or so clones, 85% to 95% of which are singletons. The source material was peripheral blood. Receptor source: a man aged 45-60 years with active COVID-19. The CDR3 runs from the conserved cysteine through the conserved F or W. D genes are given only for firm matches. The size field is filled for only some rows; it gives once, few, many or a size class.

clone size: once; V gene: TRBV5-8; J gene: TRBJ2-2; D gene: TRBD2; CDR3 protein: CASRDTRREGSTGELFF; CDR3 DNA: TGTGCCAGCAGGGACACCCGGCGGGAGGGCAGCACCGGGGAGCTGTTTTTT
clone size: -; V gene: TRBV5-4; J gene: TRBJ1-1; D gene: TRBD1; CDR3 protein: CASSSNGQANTEAFF; CDR3 DNA: TGTGCCAGCAGCTCAAACGGACAGGCGAACACTGAAGCTTTCTTT
clone size: -; V gene: TRBV5-1; J gene: TRBJ1-2; D gene: -; CDR3 protein: CASSLDSYGYTF; CDR3 DNA: TGCGCCAGCAGCTTGGACAGCTATGGCTACACCTTC
clone size: -; V gene: TRBV19; J gene: TRBJ2-1; D gene: -; CDR3 protein: CASSIAQGYNEQFF; CDR3 DNA: TGTGCCAGTAGTATAGCCCAGGGATACAATGAGCAGTTCTTC
clone size: -; V gene: TRBV11-1; J gene: TRBJ2-1; D gene: TRBD2; CDR3 protein: CASSLDLGGGNEQFF; CDR3 DNA: TGTGCCAGCAGCTTGGACCTGGGGGGGGGCAATGAGCAGTTCTTC
clone size: -; V gene: TRBV7-8; J gene: TRBJ2-1; D gene: TRBD2; CDR3 protein: CASSRRQGASGTSSFNEQFF; CDR3 DNA: TGTGCCAGCAGCCGGAGACAGGGTGCATCCGGGACTAGCAGTTTCAATGAGCAGTTCTTC
clone size: -; V gene: TRBV2; J gene: TRBJ1-5; D gene: TRBD1; CDR3 protein: CASSGDRDNQPQHF; CDR3 DNA: TGTGCCAGCAGTGGGGACAGGGATAATCAGCCCCAGCATTTT
clone size: -; V gene: TRBV11-3; J gene: TRBJ2-1; D gene: TRBD2; CDR3 protein: CASSFSTSGVYNEQFF; CDR3 DNA: TGTGCCAGCAGCTTTTCGACTAGCGGAGTCTACAATGAGCAGTTCTTC
clone size: -; V gene: TRBV6-2/TRBV6-3; J gene: TRBJ2-3; D gene: -; CDR3 protein: CASSYSRLLHGTDTQYF; CDR3 DNA: TGTGCCAGCAGTTACTCGAGACTTCTCCACGGCACAGATACGCAGTATTTT
clone size: -; V gene: TRBV19; J gene: TRBJ1-5; D gene: -; CDR3 protein: CASSMGGLQPQHF; CDR3 DNA: TGTGCCAGTAGTATGGGAGGGCTTCAGCCCCAGCATTTT
clone size: -; V gene: TRBV27; J gene: TRBJ2-1; D gene: -; CDR3 protein: CASSLGAVYNEQFF; CDR3 DNA: TGTGCCAGCAGTTTAGGGGCAGTTTACAATGAGCAGTTCTTC
clone size: few; V gene: TRBV9; J gene: TRBJ1-1; D gene: -; CDR3 protein: CASSLNTGENTEAFF; CDR3 DNA: TGTGCCAGCAGCCTAAATACAGGAGAGAACACTGAAGCTTTCTTT
clone size: -; V gene: TRBV7-9; J gene: TRBJ1-1; D gene: -; CDR3 protein: CASGPDLLNTEAFF; CDR3 DNA: TGTGCCAGCGGGCCGGATTTACTGAACACTGAAGCTTTCTTT
clone size: -; V gene: TRBV5-1; J gene: TRBJ2-5; D gene: -; CDR3 protein: CASSLFGNPQETQYF; CDR3 DNA: TGCGCCAGCAGCTTGTTCGGGAACCCCCAAGAGACCCAGTACTTC
clone size: -; V gene: TRBV18; J gene: TRBJ2-1; D gene: TRBD2; CDR3 protein: CASSRLAENNEQFF; CDR3 DNA: TGTGCCAGCTCACGACTAGCGGAGAACAATGAGCAGTTCTTC
clone size: -; V gene: TRBV6-4; J gene: TRBJ2-1; D gene: TRBD2; CDR3 protein: CASSADLAGVNEQFF; CDR3 DNA: TGTGCCAGCAGTGCCGATTTAGCGGGGGTTAATGAGCAGTTCTTC
clone size: -; V gene: TRBV13; J gene: TRBJ2-5; D gene: TRBD2; CDR3 protein: CASSYGLAGGETQYF; CDR3 DNA: TGTGCCAGCAGCTACGGACTAGCGGGAGGAGAGACCCAGTACTTC
clone size: -; V gene: TRBV7-2; J gene: TRBJ2-7; D gene: -; CDR3 protein: CASSLGGQSYEQYF; CDR3 DNA: TGTGCCAGCAGCTTAGGGGGGCAGAGCTACGAGCAGTACTTC
clone size: -; V gene: TRBV15; J gene: TRBJ2-2; D gene: -; CDR3 protein: CATSTRHWELFF; CDR3 DNA: TGTGCCACCAGCACTAGGCACTGGGAGCTGTTTTTT
clone size: -; V gene: TRBV5-4; J gene: TRBJ2-7; D gene: -; CDR3 protein: CASSAGQTYEQYF; CDR3 DNA: TGTGCCAGCAGCGCTGGACAGACCTACGAGCAGTACTTC
clone size: -; V gene: TRBV28; J gene: TRBJ1-5; D gene: TRBD1; CDR3 protein: CASSFPDRAYNQPQHF; CDR3 DNA: TGTGCCAGCAGCTTTCCCGACAGGGCCTACAATCAGCCCCAGCATTTT
clone size: once; V gene: TRBV24-1; J gene: TRBJ1-2; D gene: -; CDR3 protein: CATSDPEQATIYGYTF; CDR3 DNA: TGTGCCACCAGTGATCCCGAGCAGGCCACGATCTATGGCTACACCTTC
clone size: -; V gene: TRBV5-4; J gene: TRBJ2-3; D gene: TRBD2; CDR3 protein: CASSLVGSGRDTQYF; CDR3 DNA: TGTGCCAGCAGCTTGGTAGGCAGCGGGAGAGATACGCAGTATTTT
clone size: -; V gene: TRBV5-4; J gene: TRBJ1-2; D gene: TRBD1; CDR3 protein: CASSLEQGAMSYGYTF; CDR3 DNA: TGTGCCAGCAGCTTGGAACAGGGGGCTATGTCCTATGGCTACACCTTC
clone size: -; V gene: TRBV2; J gene: TRBJ1-3; D gene: -; CDR3 protein: CASKRTTPDTIYF; CDR3 DNA: TGTGCCAGCAAGCGCACCACCCCCGACACCATATATTTT
clone size: -; V gene: TRBV27; J gene: TRBJ2-1; D gene: TRBD2; CDR3 protein: CASSSGLAEQFF; CDR3 DNA: TGTGCCAGCAGTTCCGGACTAGCTGAGCAGTTCTTC